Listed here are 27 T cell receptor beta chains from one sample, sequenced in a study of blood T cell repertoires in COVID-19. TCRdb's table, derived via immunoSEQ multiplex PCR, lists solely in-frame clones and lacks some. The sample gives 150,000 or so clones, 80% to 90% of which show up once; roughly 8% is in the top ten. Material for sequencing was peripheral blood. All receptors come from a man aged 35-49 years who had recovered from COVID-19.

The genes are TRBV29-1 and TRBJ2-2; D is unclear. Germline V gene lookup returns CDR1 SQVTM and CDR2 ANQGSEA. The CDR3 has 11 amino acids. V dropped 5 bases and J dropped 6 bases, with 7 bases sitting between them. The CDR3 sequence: CSVRGAGELFF. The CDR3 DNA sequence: TGCAGCGTTAGAGGAGCCGGGGAGCTGTTTTTT.

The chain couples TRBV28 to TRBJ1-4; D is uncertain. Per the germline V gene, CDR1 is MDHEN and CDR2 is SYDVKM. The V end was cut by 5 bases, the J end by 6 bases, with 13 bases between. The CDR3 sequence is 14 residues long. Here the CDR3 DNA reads TGTGCCAGCAGTGGTCGGGGAGTTTATGAAAAACTGTTTTTT. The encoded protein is CASSGRGVYEKLFF.

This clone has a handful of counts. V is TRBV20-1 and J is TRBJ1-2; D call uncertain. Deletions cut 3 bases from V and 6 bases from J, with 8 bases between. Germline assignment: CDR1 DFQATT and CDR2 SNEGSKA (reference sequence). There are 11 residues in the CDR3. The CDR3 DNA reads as TGCAGTGCTAGTTCGGGGAATGGCTACACCTTC. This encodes CSASSGNGYTF.

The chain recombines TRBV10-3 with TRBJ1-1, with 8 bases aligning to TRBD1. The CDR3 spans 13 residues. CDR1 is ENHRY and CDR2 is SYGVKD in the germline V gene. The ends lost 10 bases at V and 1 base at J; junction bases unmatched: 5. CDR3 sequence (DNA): TGTGCCACCTTCGGGACAGGGAACACTGAAGCTTTCTTT. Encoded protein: CATFGTGNTEAFF.

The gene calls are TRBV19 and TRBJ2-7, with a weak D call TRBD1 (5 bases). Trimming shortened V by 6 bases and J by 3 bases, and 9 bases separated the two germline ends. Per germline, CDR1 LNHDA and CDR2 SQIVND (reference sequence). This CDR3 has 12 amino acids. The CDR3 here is CASSQTDYEQYF. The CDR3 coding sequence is TGTGCCAGTAGCCAGACAGACTACGAGCAGTACTTC.

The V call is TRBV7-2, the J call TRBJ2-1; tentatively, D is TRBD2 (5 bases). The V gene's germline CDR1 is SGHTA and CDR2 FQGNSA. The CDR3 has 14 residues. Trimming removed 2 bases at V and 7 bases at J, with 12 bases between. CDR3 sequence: CASSLNRGGNEQFF. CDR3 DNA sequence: TGTGCCAGCAGCTTAAATAGAGGAGGAAATGAGCAGTTCTTC.

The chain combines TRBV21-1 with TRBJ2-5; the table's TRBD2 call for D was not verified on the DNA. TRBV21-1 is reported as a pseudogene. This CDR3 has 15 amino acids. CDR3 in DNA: TGTGCCAGCAGCAAGGGAGGGGCGGGAAAAGAGACCCAGTACTTC. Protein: CASSKGGAGKETQYF.

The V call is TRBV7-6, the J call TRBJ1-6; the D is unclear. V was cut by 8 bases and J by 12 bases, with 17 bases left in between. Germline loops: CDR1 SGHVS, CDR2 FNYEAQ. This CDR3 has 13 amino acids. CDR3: CASDDGEGEPLHF. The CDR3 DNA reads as TGTGCCAGCGATGACGGAGAGGGAGAACCCCTCCACTTT.

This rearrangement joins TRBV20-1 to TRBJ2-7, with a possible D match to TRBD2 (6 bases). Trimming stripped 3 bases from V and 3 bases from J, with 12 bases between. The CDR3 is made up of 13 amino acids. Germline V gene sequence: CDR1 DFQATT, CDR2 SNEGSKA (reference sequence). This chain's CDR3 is CSASGQGLYEQYF. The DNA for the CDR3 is TGCAGTGCTAGTGGCCAGGGACTCTACGAGCAGTACTTC.

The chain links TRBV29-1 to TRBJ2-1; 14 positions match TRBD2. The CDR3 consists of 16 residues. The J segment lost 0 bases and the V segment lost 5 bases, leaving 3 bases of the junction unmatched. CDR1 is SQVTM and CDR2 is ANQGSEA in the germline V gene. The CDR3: CSVTGLAGGSYNEQFF. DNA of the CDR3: TGCAGCGTTACTGGACTAGCGGGAGGCTCCTACAATGAGCAGTTCTTC.

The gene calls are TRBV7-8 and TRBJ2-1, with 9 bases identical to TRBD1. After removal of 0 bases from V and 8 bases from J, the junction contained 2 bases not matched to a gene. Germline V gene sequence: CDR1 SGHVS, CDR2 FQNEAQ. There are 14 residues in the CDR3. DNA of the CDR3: TGTGCCAGCAGCTTAGCGGGACAGGGATATGAGCAGTTCTTC. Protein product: CASSLAGQGYEQFF. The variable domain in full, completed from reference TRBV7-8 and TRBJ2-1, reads GAGVSQSPRYKVAKRGQDVALRCDPISGHVSLFWYQQALGQGPEFLTYFQNEAQLDKSGLPSDRFFAERPEGSVSTLKIQRTQQEDSAVYLCASSLAGQGYEQFFGPGTRLTVL.

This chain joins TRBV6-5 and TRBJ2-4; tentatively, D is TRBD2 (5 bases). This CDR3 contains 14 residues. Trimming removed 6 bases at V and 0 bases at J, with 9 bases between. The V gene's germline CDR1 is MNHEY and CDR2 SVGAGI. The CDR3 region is CASREVLAKNIQYF. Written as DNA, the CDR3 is TGTGCCAGCAGGGAGGTTCTAGCCAAAAACATTCAGTACTTC.

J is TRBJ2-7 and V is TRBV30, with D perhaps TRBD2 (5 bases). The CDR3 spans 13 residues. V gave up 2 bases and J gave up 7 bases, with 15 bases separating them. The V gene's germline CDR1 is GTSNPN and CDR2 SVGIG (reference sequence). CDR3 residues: CAWSLDGSGEQYF. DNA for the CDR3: TGTGCCTGGAGTCTAGACGGGTCGGGGGAGCAGTACTTC.

This chain's CDR3 is CASSQGSGAYTEAFF. Here the CDR3 DNA reads TGCGCCAGCAGCCAAGGCTCAGGGGCTTACACTGAAGCTTTCTTT. This chain uses TRBV4-1 with TRBJ1-1, with D possibly being TRBD1 (6 bases). Trimming pared 1 base from V and 3 bases from J, leaving 12 bases between. Germline CDR1 and CDR2: MGHRA and YSYEKL. The CDR3 extends over 15 amino acids.

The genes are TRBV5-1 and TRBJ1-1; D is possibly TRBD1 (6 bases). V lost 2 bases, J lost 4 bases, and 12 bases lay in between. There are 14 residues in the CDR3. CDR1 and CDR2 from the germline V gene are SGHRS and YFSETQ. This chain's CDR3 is CASSLTGSATEAFF. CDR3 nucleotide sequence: TGCGCCAGCAGCTTAACAGGGTCGGCCACTGAAGCTTTCTTT.

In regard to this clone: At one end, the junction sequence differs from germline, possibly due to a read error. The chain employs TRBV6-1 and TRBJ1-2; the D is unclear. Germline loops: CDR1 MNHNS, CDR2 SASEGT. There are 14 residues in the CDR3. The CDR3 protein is CANSESRGSYGYTF. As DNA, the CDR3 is TGTGCCAACAGTGAAAGTCGCGGAAGCTATGGCTACACCTTC.

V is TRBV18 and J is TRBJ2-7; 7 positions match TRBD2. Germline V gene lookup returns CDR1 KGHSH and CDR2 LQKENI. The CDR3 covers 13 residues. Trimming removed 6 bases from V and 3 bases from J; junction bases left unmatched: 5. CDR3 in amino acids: CASSRGELYEQYF. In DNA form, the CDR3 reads TGTGCCAGCTCCCGGGGGGAACTCTACGAGCAGTACTTC.

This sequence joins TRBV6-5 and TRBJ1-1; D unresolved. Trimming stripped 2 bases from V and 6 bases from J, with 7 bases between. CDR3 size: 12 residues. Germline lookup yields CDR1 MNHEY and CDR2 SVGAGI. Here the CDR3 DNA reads TGTGCCAGCAGTTACATCGGGGCTGAAGCTTTCTTT. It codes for CASSYIGAEAFF.

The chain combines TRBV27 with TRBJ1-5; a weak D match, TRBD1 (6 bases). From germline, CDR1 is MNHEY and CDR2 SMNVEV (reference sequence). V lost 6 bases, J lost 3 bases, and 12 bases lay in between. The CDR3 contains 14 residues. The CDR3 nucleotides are TGTGCCAGCAGGGGGGCGGAGTACAATCAGCCCCAGCATTTT. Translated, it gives CASRGAEYNQPQHF.

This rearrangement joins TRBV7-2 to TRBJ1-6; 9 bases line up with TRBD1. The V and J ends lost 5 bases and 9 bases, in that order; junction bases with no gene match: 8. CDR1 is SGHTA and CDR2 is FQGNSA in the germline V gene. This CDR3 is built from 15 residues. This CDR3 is CASSPEGQGGSPLHF. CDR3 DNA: TGTGCCAGCAGCCCGGAGGGACAGGGAGGTTCACCCCTCCACTTT.

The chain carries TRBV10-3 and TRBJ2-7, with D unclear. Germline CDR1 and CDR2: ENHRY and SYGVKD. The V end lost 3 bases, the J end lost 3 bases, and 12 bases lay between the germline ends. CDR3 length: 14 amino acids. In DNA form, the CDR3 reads TGTGCCATCAGTGATAATACAGAACTCTACGAGCAGTACTTC. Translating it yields CAISDNTELYEQYF.

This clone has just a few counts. The CDR3 nucleotides are TGTGCCAGTAGTTCCAGGGTAACGAACGGGGAGCTGTTTTTT. Residues: CASSSRVTNGELFF. This chain links TRBV19 with TRBJ2-2, with D possibly being TRBD1 (5 bases). CDR3 size: 14 residues. V shed 5 bases and J shed 7 bases, with 14 bases lying between them. The germline gives CDR1 LNHDA, CDR2 SQIVND (reference sequence).

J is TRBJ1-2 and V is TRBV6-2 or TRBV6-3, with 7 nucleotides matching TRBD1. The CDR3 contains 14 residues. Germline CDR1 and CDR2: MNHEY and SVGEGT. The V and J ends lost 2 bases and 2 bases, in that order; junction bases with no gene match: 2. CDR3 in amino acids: CASSYPTGNYGYTF. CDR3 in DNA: TGTGCCAGCAGTTACCCGACAGGGAACTATGGCTACACCTTC.

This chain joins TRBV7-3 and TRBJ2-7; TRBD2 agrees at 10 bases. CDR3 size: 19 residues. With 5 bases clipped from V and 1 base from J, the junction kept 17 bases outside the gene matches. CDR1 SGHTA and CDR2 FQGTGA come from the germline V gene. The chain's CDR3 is CASSPKRLLAGVGSYEQYF. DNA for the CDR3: TGTGCCAGCAGCCCGAAACGGCTTCTAGCGGGAGTGGGTTCCTACGAGCAGTACTTC.

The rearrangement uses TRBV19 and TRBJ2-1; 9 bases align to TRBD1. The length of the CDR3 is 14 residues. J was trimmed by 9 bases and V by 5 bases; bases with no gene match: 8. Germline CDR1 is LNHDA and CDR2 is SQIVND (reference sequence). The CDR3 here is CASSGTGRAIEQFF. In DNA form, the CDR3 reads TGTGCCAGTAGTGGGACAGGGCGGGCTATTGAGCAGTTCTTC.

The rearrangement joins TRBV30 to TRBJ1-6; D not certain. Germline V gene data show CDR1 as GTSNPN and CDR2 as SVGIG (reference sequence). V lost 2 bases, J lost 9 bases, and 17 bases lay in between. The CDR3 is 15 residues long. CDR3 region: CAWSKMGGVGSPLHF. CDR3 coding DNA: TGTGCCTGGAGTAAAATGGGCGGGGTAGGTTCACCCCTCCACTTT.

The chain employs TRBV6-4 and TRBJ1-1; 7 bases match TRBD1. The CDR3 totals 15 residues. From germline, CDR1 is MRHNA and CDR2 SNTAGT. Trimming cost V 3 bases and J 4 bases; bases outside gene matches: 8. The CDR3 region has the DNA TGTGCCAGCAGTGAAAACACAGGGGTAGGCACTGAAGCTTTCTTT. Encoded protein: CASSENTGVGTEAFF.